This TCR beta chain appears in the sequencing data of a study of blood T cells in healthy people across ages. Next came a second PCR, run for about 6 to 12 cycles, which used a sample-barcoded 5' primer along with a J-beta primer mix. TCRdb reprocessed the 5' RACE reads with MiXCR, giving one entry per CDR3 protein. The sample has under 700,000 distinct CDR3 sequences; 20% to 30% are singletons. The CDR3 loop spans 13 amino acids. V was trimmed by 6 bases and J by 2 bases, leaving 13 bases between them. CDR1 is SQVTM, CDR2 ANQGSEA, per germline. The sample was also linked to a second study, of T cells of mothers and their children. That investigation notes: Each mother gave over 10 million TCR beta CDR3 reads; each child, roughly 3 million.

The chain couples TRBV29-1 to TRBJ2-5, with D maybe TRBD2 (5 bases). The TCR sequence derives from a boy aged 5-17 years in good health. Sequenced sample: blood. The CDR3: CSVAATIQETQYF. CDR3 coding DNA: TGCAGCGTAGCCGCGACTATACAAGAGACCCAGTACTTC.